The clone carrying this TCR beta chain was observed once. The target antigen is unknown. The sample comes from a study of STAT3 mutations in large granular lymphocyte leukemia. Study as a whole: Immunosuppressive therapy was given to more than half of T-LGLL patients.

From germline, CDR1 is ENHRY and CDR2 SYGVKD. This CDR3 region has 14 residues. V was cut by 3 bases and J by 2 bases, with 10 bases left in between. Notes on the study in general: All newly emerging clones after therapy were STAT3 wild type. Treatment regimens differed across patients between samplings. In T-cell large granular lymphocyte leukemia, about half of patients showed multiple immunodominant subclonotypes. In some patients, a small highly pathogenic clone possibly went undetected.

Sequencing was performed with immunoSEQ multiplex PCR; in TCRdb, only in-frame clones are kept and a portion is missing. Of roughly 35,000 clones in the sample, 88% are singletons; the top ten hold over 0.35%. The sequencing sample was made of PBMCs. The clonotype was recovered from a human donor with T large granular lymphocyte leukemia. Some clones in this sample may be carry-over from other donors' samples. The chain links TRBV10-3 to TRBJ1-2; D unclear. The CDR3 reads CAISDATRNYGYTF. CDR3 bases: TGTGCCATCAGTGATGCAACACGGAACTATGGCTACACCTTC.